Listed below are T cell receptor beta chains from one sample, sequenced in a study of blood T cell repertoires in COVID-19. Produced via immunoSEQ multiplex PCR; TCRdb's table is partial and in-frame only. The sample holds 250,000 to 400,000 clones, approximately 81% seen once. The sample comprised PBMCs or T cells enriched from blood (not recorded which). The receptors come from a woman in her thirties who had been exposed to COVID-19. CDR3s include the opening cysteine and the closing phenylalanine or tryptophan. D genes are given only for firm matches. Clone size is given for some rows only: seen once, a few or many times, or a class if the clone is expanded.

TRBD1	.	TRBJ1-1	TRBV18	CASSPGQGSVTEAFF	TGTGCCAGCTCCCCTGGACAGGGATCGGTCACTGAAGCTTTCTTT
.	.	TRBJ1-2	TRBV7-9	CASSLAGQFSNYGYTF	TGTGCCAGCAGCTTAGCGGGCCAGTTTTCTAACTATGGCTACACCTTC
TRBD2	many	TRBJ2-1	TRBV3-1/TRBV3-2	CASSLGLAGLSSYNEQFF	TGTGCCAGCAGCCTCGGACTAGCGGGGCTAAGCTCCTACAATGAGCAGTTCTTC
.	.	TRBJ1-5	TRBV18	CASSPYTDQPQHF	TGTGCCAGCTCACCTTATACAGATCAGCCCCAGCATTTT
.	.	TRBJ1-1	TRBV27	CAIPREDKEAFF	TGTGCCATCCCTCGAGAGGACAAAGAAGCTTTCTTT
.	.	TRBJ2-2	TRBV24-1	CATSAWAGTGELFF	TGTGCCACCAGCGCTTGGGCGGGTACCGGGGAGCTGTTTTTT
.	.	TRBJ2-2	TRBV13	CASSLGDAQVNTGELFF	TGTGCCAGCAGCTTAGGCGATGCACAGGTTAACACCGGGGAGCTGTTTTTT
.	.	TRBJ1-3	TRBV27	CVSRGGVGNTIYF	TGTGTCAGCAGGGGAGGGGTTGGAAACACCATATATTTT
.	.	TRBJ1-6	TRBV28	CASSLGQGNSPLHF	TGTGCCAGCAGTTTAGGGCAGGGAAACTCACCCCTCCACTTT
TRBD2	once	TRBJ2-7	TRBV4-1	CASSQETGTSGGVLYEQYF	TGCGCCAGCAGCCAGGAAACCGGGACTAGCGGGGGGGTTCTATACGAGCAGTACTTC
TRBD2	.	TRBJ2-1	TRBV15	CATSPISGGYNEQFF	TGTGCCACCAGCCCCATCAGCGGGGGCTACAATGAGCAGTTCTTC
.	.	TRBJ1-3	TRBV3-1/TRBV3-2	CASSRAEGGNTIYF	TGTGCCAGCAGCCGGGCAGAGGGTGGAAACACCATATATTTT
.	.	TRBJ2-1	TRBV28	CASSFGAARVNEQFF	TGTGCCAGCAGTTTTGGGGCGGCTAGGGTGAATGAGCAGTTCTTC
TRBD1	.	TRBJ2-5	TRBV9	CASSLRTGPQETQYF	TGTGCCAGCAGTCTCCGGACAGGGCCACAAGAGACCCAGTACTTC
.	few	TRBJ1-4	TRBV6-5	CASSYSKRKRGEKLFF	TGTGCCAGCAGTTACTCGAAACGCAAAAGGGGTGAAAAACTGTTTTTT
.	.	TRBJ2-1	TRBV7-3	CASSPRTIDEQFF	TGTGCCAGCAGCCCCCGGACTATCGATGAGCAGTTCTTC
TRBD2	.	TRBJ2-2	TRBV9	CASSPWTSGNTGELFF	TGTGCCAGCAGCCCATGGACTAGCGGAAACACCGGGGAGCTGTTTTTT